These 30 T cell receptor beta chains were all obtained from the same sample, sequenced in a study of blood T cell repertoires in COVID-19. Here immunoSEQ multiplex PCR was the method, and the copy in TCRdb shows in-frame clones only, minus some. There are roughly 120,000 clones in the sample; 87% occur only once, and more than 2% lies in the top ten. Sequencing was performed on peripheral blood. These receptors all come from a woman aged 45 to 65 with acute or convalescent COVID-19.

This clone was counted a few times. The chain combines TRBV18 with TRBJ1-2; 8 bases map to TRBD1. V was clipped by 1 base and J by 1 base; unmatched bases: 2. From germline, CDR1 is KGHSH and CDR2 LQKENI. CDR3 length: 15 residues. DNA of the CDR3: TGTGCCAGCTCACCACTGGACAGGGTTAACTATGGCTACACCTTC. Its protein is CASSPLDRVNYGYTF.

This chain uses TRBV9 with TRBJ2-5, with 9 bases that match TRBD1. Germline CDR1 SGDLS, CDR2 YYNGEE. Germline trimming cut 3 bases from V and 1 base from J; bases unmatched to any gene: 7. The CDR3 is 16 residues long. The CDR3 DNA sequence: TGTGCCAGCAGCGGACGACAGGGGGGGAGCCAAGAGACCCAGTACTTC. Translation gives CASSGRQGGSQETQYF. Combining the CDR3 with reference TRBV9 and TRBJ2-5 gives the whole variable domain DSGVTQTPKHLITATGQRVTLRCSPRSGDLSVYWYQQSLDQGLQFLIQYYNGEERAKGNILERFSAQQFPDLHSELNLSSLELGDSALYFCASSGRQGGSQETQYFGPGTRLLVL.

The rearrangement links TRBV7-7 to TRBJ2-1; TRBD1 agrees at 11 bases. The CDR3 has 15 residues. Germline-derived CDR1 and CDR2 are SSHAT and FNYEAQ (reference sequence). Losses at the gene ends were 1 base for V and 8 bases for J; bases not matched to a gene: 4. CDR3 region: CASSLGTGGSDEQFF. The CDR3 nucleotides are TGTGCCAGCAGCTTAGGGACAGGGGGCTCGGATGAGCAGTTCTTC. The complete variable domain, with remaining parts taken from reference TRBV7-7 and TRBJ2-1, reads GAGVSQSPRYKVTKRGQDVTLRCDPISSHATLYWYQQALGQGPEFLTYFNYEAQPDKSGLPSDRFSAERPEGSISTLTIQRTEQRDSAMYRCASSLGTGGSDEQFFGPGTRLTVL.

This rearrangement joins TRBV6-2 or TRBV6-3 to TRBJ2-1; 9 bases are shared with TRBD2. V shed 4 bases, J shed 8 bases, and the junction held 9 bases outside the gene matches. The CDR3 contains 15 residues. CDR1 and CDR2 from the germline V gene are MNHEY and SVGEGT. The CDR3 loop is CASSSQREASDEQFF. As DNA, the CDR3 is TGTGCCAGCAGTTCCCAGCGGGAGGCCTCGGATGAGCAGTTCTTC.

The chain uses TRBV29-1 and TRBJ1-3; 7 bases are a match to TRBD1. This CDR3 comprises 12 residues. Per germline, CDR1 SQVTM and CDR2 ANQGSEA. The junction had 4 bases not matched to a gene; V was cut back by 3 bases and J by 8 bases. The CDR3 sequence: CSVDTGVDTIYF. CDR3 DNA sequence: TGCAGCGTTGACACAGGGGTAGACACCATATATTTT.

This chain links TRBV20-1 with TRBJ2-1; 7 bases are a match to TRBD1. The V segment lost 3 bases and the J segment 5 bases; nucleotides outside the gene matches: 16. The CDR3 spans 17 residues. Germline CDR1 reads DFQATT; CDR2 reads SNEGSKA (reference sequence). The CDR3 reads CSASGTVTRAVNNEQFF. The CDR3 DNA reads as TGCAGTGCTAGTGGGACAGTAACCCGGGCGGTGAACAATGAGCAGTTCTTC.

In this sample, this clone turned up once. This chain uses TRBV29-1 with TRBJ1-1, with TRBD1 identical over 7 bases. CDR3 length equals 12 residues. Germline CDR1 reads SQVTM; CDR2 reads ANQGSEA. J lost 6 bases, V lost 7 bases, and 8 bases had no gene match. The CDR3 region is CSGAAQGAEAFF. CDR3 in DNA: TGCAGCGGGGCGGCCCAGGGGGCTGAAGCTTTCTTT.

The gene calls are TRBV19 and TRBJ1-5; D might be TRBD1 (5 bases). The CDR3 has 16 amino acids. The V gene's germline CDR1 is LNHDA and CDR2 SQIVND (reference sequence). V was trimmed by 5 bases and J by 3 bases, leaving 17 bases between them. CDR3 nucleotide sequence: TGTGCCAGTAGTCGGGGGTACAGAGCTTACAATCAGCCCCAGCATTTT. Translation gives CASSRGYRAYNQPQHF.

This clone was seen only a few times. The J gene is TRBJ2-5, the V gene TRBV5-6; 7 bases map to TRBD2. This CDR3 contains 12 residues. The germline CDR1 and CDR2 sequences are SGHDT and YYEEEE. V shed 4 bases and J 5 bases; nucleotides not matched to a gene: 2. This chain's CDR3 is CASSREVETQYF. DNA for the CDR3: TGTGCCAGCAGCCGGGAGGTGGAGACCCAGTACTTC.

The chain carries TRBV6-6 and TRBJ2-7; D is undetermined. The germline CDR1 and CDR2 sequences are MNHNY and SVGAGI (reference sequence). CDR3 length equals 15 residues. V lost 2 bases and J 5 bases, leaving 16 bases between the germline ends. This chain's CDR3 is CASSYGLQSYHEQYF. The CDR3 DNA follows: TGTGCCAGCAGTTACGGGCTACAGAGTTACCACGAGCAGTACTTC.

The CDR3 DNA is TGTGCCAGCAGATTAACTAGCGGGAGTCCCGGGGAGCTGTTTTTT. It translates to CASRLTSGSPGELFF. The V and J genes are TRBV11-3 and TRBJ2-2; 11 bases are a match to TRBD2. The CDR3 consists of 15 residues. The germline gives CDR1 SGHNT, CDR2 YENEEA. Trimming removed 6 bases from V and 6 bases from J; junction bases left unmatched: 6.

The gene calls are TRBV2 and TRBJ2-3, with 15 bases fitting TRBD2. Germline V gene sequence: CDR1 SNHLY, CDR2 FYNNEI. This CDR3 comprises 19 residues. Trimming took 4 bases from V and 2 from J; bases not matched to a gene: 10. The CDR3 DNA sequence: TGTGCCAGCAGTGTGGGACTAGCGGGGGGCAACTTTGTCACAGATACGCAGTATTTT. It translates to CASSVGLAGGNFVTDTQYF.

The chain joins TRBV19 to TRBJ2-7; tentative D call: TRBD1 (6 bases). This CDR3 region has 11 residues. V was shortened by 4 bases and J by 6 bases, with 7 bases between the two germline ends. The germline CDR1 and CDR2 sequences are LNHDA and SQIVND (reference sequence). The CDR3 sequence: CASSTGAEQYF. The CDR3 nucleotides read TGTGCCAGTAGTACAGGGGCCGAGCAGTACTTC.

The chain employs TRBV6-5 and TRBJ1-2; 9 bases fit TRBD1. CDR3 size: 15 residues. CDR1 MNHEY and CDR2 SVGAGI come from the germline V gene. Unmatched junction bases numbered 7, after V lost 3 bases and J lost 5 bases. The CDR3 here is CASSYQPGQGYGYTF. CDR3 coding DNA: TGTGCCAGCAGTTATCAGCCGGGACAGGGTTATGGCTACACCTTC.

This chain connects TRBV30 to TRBJ2-7; tentatively, D is TRBD2 (6 bases). Trimming shortened V by 3 bases and J by 5 bases, and 32 bases separated the two germline ends. This CDR3 has 19 amino acids. Germline CDR1 GTSNPN, CDR2 SVGIG (reference sequence). CDR3 sequence (DNA): TGTGCCTGGAGGGGAGGCGGGCCTCAAGGCCAAGGCTGGTCCAACGAGCAGTACTTC. This gives the protein CAWRGGGPQGQGWSNEQYF.

This clone was detected once. This CDR3 is CASTFLPAGELFF. The CDR3 nucleotides are TGTGCCAGCACCTTCCTTCCGGCCGGGGAGCTGTTTTTT. This rearrangement joins TRBV12-3 or TRBV12-4 to TRBJ2-2; no reliable D call. The V end lost 7 bases, the J end lost 6 bases, and 12 bases lay between the germline ends. CDR3 length equals 13 residues.

V usage is TRBV3-1 (or the pseudogene TRBV3-2) and J usage is TRBJ1-1, with 10 bases aligning to TRBD1. The V segment lost 5 bases and the J segment 4 bases; nucleotides outside the gene matches: 7. From germline, CDR1 is LGHDT and CDR2 YNNKEL (reference sequence). The CDR3 runs to 15 residues. CDR3 DNA: TGTGCCAGCAGCTGGACAGGGGGGCCGGGCACTGAAGCTTTCTTT. Amino acid sequence: CASSWTGGPGTEAFF.

The rearrangement links TRBV9 to TRBJ2-5, with 9 bases matching TRBD1. The ends lost 0 bases at V and 5 bases at J; junction bases unmatched: 5. The CDR3 contains 15 residues. The germline V gene encodes CDR1 SGDLS and CDR2 YYNGEE. CDR3 amino acids: CASSVGWTGEETQYF. The CDR3 DNA reads TGTGCCAGCAGCGTAGGTTGGACAGGGGAGGAGACCCAGTACTTC.

This clone was found once. The V and J genes are TRBV15 and TRBJ1-1; D gene uncertain. V lost 3 bases and J lost 5, with 19 bases in between. The CDR3 runs to 16 residues. The germline gives CDR1 LNHNV, CDR2 YYDKDF (reference sequence). The CDR3 sequence is CATSRGPNKGETEAFF. The DNA for the CDR3 is TGTGCCACCAGCAGGGGCCCCAACAAAGGTGAGACTGAAGCTTTCTTT.

This clone was seen only a few times. V and J are TRBV10-3 and TRBJ1-1; 8 bases fit TRBD1. From germline, CDR1 is ENHRY and CDR2 SYGVKD. The CDR3 consists of 15 residues. The V gene end was trimmed by 10 bases and the J gene end by 0 bases; junction bases not matched to a gene: 10. The CDR3: CATRTGQQMNTEAFF. CDR3 DNA: TGTGCCACCCGGACAGGGCAACAAATGAACACTGAAGCTTTCTTT.

The chain couples TRBV27 to TRBJ2-7; TRBD1 aligns across 12 bases. This CDR3 is 15 amino acids long. The germline CDR1 and CDR2 sequences are MNHEY and SMNVEV (reference sequence). The J segment lost 4 bases and the V segment lost 6 bases, leaving 7 bases of the junction unmatched. The CDR3 protein is CASRPGTGGFYEQYF. DNA of the CDR3: TGTGCCAGCAGGCCCGGGACAGGGGGCTTTTACGAGCAGTACTTC.

J is TRBJ2-1 and V is TRBV7-8; 12 bases are a match to TRBD2. V lost 4 bases and J lost 3; bases outside the gene matches: 1. The germline V gene has CDR1 SGHVS and CDR2 FQNEAQ. The CDR3 runs to 15 residues. CDR3 DNA sequence: TGTGCCAGCAGCTCGACTAGCGGGAGCTACAATGAGCAGTTCTTC. As protein: CASSSTSGSYNEQFF.

The chain recombines TRBV6-1 with TRBJ1-2; D gene uncertain. CDR1 MNHNS and CDR2 SASEGT come from the germline V gene. This CDR3 is built from 14 residues. V was pared by 0 bases and J by 2 bases, with 7 bases between. CDR3 protein: CASSEAAGNYGYTF. CDR3 nucleotide sequence: TGTGCCAGCAGTGAAGCGGCCGGGAACTATGGCTACACCTTC.

The rearrangement links TRBV9 to TRBJ2-1, with 13 bases aligning to TRBD2. The CDR3 is 17 residues long. Germline values: CDR1 SGDLS, CDR2 YYNGEE. V was clipped by 4 bases and J by 8 bases; unmatched bases: 12. This CDR3 reads CASSPRTSGGAQHEQFF. CDR3 bases: TGTGCCAGCAGCCCCCGTACTAGCGGGGGGGCCCAACATGAGCAGTTCTTC.

This clone has just one count. This sequence joins TRBV7-9 and TRBJ2-1; 7 bases map to TRBD2. The ends lost 5 bases at V and 7 bases at J; junction bases unmatched: 17. Germline values: CDR1 SEHNR, CDR2 FQNEAQ (reference sequence). The CDR3 runs to 17 residues. The CDR3 reads CASSPFPGTTSWNEQFF. The CDR3 bases are TGTGCCAGCAGCCCCTTTCCCGGGACTACCTCATGGAATGAGCAGTTCTTC. Together with reference TRBV7-9 and TRBJ2-1, the CDR3 gives the full variable domain: DTGVSQNPRHKITKRGQNVTFRCDPISEHNRLYWYRQTLGQGPEFLTYFQNEAQLEKSRLLSDRFSAERPKGSFSTLEIQRTEQGDSAMYLCASSPFPGTTSWNEQFFGPGTRLTVL.

The chain has TRBV19 and TRBJ2-5, with 8 bases matching TRBD1. Per germline, CDR1 LNHDA and CDR2 SQIVND (reference sequence). J lost 4 bases, V lost 5 bases, and 9 bases had no gene match. The CDR3 totals 15 residues. The DNA of the CDR3 is TGTGCCAGTAGTGGTTCAGGGGGCATGGGAGAGACCCAGTACTTC. This gives the protein CASSGSGGMGETQYF.

CDR3 bases: TGTGCCAGCAGCTTAGTCGGGACTAGCGGGAGTATCCACAATGAGCAGTTCTTC. It encodes CASSLVGTSGSIHNEQFF. The chain couples TRBV7-2 to TRBJ2-1; 14 bases match TRBD2. The CDR3 runs to 18 residues. Germline V gene data show CDR1 as SGHTA and CDR2 as FQGNSA. Losses at the gene ends were 1 base for V and 5 bases for J; bases not matched to a gene: 7.

In the case of this clone: One end of the junction is discordant with germline, which a read error may explain. This CDR3 is CARSLGGGATNYGYTF. CDR3 nucleotides: TGTGCCCGCAGTTTGGGGGGGGGAGCTACTAACTATGGCTACACCTTC. This chain links TRBV28 with TRBJ1-2, with D tentatively TRBD1 (5 bases). CDR1 and CDR2 (germline): MDHEN, SYDVKM. The CDR3 covers 16 residues.

The chain employs TRBV7-8 and TRBJ2-7; 10 bases match TRBD2. The CDR3 is 15 amino acids. The germline gives CDR1 SGHVS, CDR2 FQNEAQ. With V trimmed by 4 bases and J by 3 bases, 6 bases remained unmatched. CDR3 nucleotides: TGTGCCAGCAGCTCACCATCTAGCGGGGGCTACGAGCAGTACTTC. Its translation is CASSSPSSGGYEQYF.

This CDR3 is CASSEGLAGGPGREQFF. CDR3 nucleotide sequence: TGCGCCAGCAGTGAAGGACTAGCGGGAGGGCCAGGTCGTGAGCAGTTCTTC. The chain employs TRBV10-1 and TRBJ2-1; 15 bases match TRBD2. Germline assignment: CDR1 WNHNN and CDR2 SYGVQD (reference sequence). V lost 3 bases, J lost 9 bases, and 9 bases stayed unmatched. CDR3 length equals 17 residues.